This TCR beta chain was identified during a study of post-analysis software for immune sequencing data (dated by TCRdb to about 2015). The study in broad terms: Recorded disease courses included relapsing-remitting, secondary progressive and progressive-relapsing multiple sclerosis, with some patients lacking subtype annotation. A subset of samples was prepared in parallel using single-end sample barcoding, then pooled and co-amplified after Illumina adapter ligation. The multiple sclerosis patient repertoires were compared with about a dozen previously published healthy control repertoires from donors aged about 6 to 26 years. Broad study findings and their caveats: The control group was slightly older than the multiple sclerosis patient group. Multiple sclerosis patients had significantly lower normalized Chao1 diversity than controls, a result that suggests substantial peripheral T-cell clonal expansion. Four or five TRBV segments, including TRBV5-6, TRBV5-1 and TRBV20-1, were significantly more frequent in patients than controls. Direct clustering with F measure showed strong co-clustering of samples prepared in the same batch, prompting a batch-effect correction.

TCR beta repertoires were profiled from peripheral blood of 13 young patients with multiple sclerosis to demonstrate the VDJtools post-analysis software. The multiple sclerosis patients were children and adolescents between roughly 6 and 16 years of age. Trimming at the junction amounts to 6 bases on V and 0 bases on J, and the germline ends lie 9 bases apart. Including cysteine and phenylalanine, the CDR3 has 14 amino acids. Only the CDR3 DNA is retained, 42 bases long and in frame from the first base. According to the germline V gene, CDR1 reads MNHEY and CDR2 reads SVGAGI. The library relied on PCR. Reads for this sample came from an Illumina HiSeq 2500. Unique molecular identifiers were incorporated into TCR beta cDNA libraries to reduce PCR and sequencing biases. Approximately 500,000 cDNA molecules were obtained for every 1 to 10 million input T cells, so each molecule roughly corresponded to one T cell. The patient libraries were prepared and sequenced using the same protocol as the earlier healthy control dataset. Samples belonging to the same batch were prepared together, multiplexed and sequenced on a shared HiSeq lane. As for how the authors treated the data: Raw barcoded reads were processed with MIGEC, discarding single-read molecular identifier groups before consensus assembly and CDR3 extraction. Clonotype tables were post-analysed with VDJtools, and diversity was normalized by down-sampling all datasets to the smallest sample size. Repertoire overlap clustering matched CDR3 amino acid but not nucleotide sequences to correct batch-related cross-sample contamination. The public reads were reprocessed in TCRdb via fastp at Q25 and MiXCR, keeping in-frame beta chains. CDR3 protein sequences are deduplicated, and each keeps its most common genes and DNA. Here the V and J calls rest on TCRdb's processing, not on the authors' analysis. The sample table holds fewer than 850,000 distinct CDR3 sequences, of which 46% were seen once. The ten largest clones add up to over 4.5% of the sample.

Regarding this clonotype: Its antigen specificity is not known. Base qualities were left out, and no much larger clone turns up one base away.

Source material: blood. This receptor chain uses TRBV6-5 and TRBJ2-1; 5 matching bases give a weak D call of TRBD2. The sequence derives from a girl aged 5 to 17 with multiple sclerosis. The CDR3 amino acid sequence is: CASRTRDSYNEQFF. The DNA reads TGTGCCAGCAGGACCCGGGACTCCTACAATGAGCAGTTCTTC.